Below, one TCR beta chain is given with its context. The antigen is undetermined. The entry originates in a study of CD8 T cells in ankylosing spondylitis. The V and J ends lost 4 bases and 2 bases respectively, with 14 bases between them. The CDR3 extends over 14 amino acids. Germline-derived CDR1 and CDR2 are DFQATT and SNEGSKA (reference sequence). Molecular-barcoded quantitative 5'-RACE produced these TCR beta libraries. Each CDR3 protein is one row after TCRdb ran MiXCR on the 5' RACE reads. The table has about 800,000 distinct CDR3 sequences, roughly 12% seen once. Study-wide points: There was a TCR beta motif, made of several highly homologous variants, that appeared characteristic of ankylosing spondylitis blood. According to the report, clones linked to the disease were significantly enriched in matched synovial fluid samples taken from ankylosing spondylitis patients.

The TCR sequence derives from a male donor with ankylosing spondylitis. The chain has TRBV20-1 and TRBJ2-5; either TRBD1 or TRBD2 may supply D (5 bases each). Sequencing was carried out using blood, either unsorted or a sorted T cell fraction (not recorded which). This chain's CDR3 is CSAMRARTQETQYF. Written as DNA, the CDR3 is TGCAGTGCTATGAGGGCAAGGACACAAGAGACCCAGTACTTC.